This TCR beta chain appears in the sequencing data of a study of T cell responses to AZD1222 COVID-19 vaccine. The repertoire was sequenced with immunoSEQ multiplex PCR; TCRdb's copy has only in-frame clones and lacks some. This sample has 110,000 to 150,000 clones; approximately 90% occur once, and the top ten carry less than 2%. Germline V lookup: CDR1 SGHTA, CDR2 FQGNSA. V was clipped by 3 bases and J by 5 bases, with 10 bases between them. The CDR3 sequence is 14 residues long. Specimen: peripheral blood, collected on day 0 of AZD1222 vaccination. The receptor was isolated from an adult in good health. The J gene is TRBJ1-4, the V gene TRBV7-2; D remains unclear. The CDR3 DNA follows: TGTGCCAGCAGCTTTGACATGGGGAATGAAAAACTGTTTTTT. It translates to CASSFDMGNEKLFF. Using reference TRBV7-2 and TRBJ1-4 for the parts outside the CDR3, the full variable domain is GAGVSQSPSNKVTEKGKDVELRCDPISGHTALYWYRQSLGQGLEFLIYFQGNSAPDKSGLPSDRFSAERTGGSVSTLTIQRTQQEDSAVYLCASSFDMGNEKLFFGSGTQLSVL.